This is a list of T cell receptor beta chains from one sample in a study of beta chain features in type 1 diabetes. The repertoire was sequenced with immunoSEQ multiplex PCR; TCRdb's copy has only in-frame clones and lacks some. Here the sample spans approximately 150,000 clones, roughly a tenth being singletons. Sequenced input: naive CD4+ T cells from blood. The receptors were gathered from a man younger than 35 in good health. The CDR3 runs from the conserved cysteine through the conserved F or W. D genes are given only for firm matches. Where a row states a size, it is once, few, many or the class of an expanded clone; other rows omit it.

>TRBD1|NA|TRBV7-2|TRBJ2-7
CASSPRTGASYEQYF
TGTGCCAGCAGCCCTCGGACAGGGGCCTCCTACGAGCAGTACTTC
>NA|few|TRBV2|TRBJ1-1
CASTEKQGGWNTEAFF
TGTGCCAGCACTGAAAAACAGGGAGGGTGGAACACTGAAGCTTTCTTT
>NA|NA|TRBV6-1|TRBJ1-6
CASIFGGSPLHF
TGTGCCAGCATCTTCGGGGGGTCACCCCTCCACTTT
>TRBD2|NA|TRBV5-4|TRBJ2-1
CASSVGRGEGSGKFF
TGTGCCAGCAGCGTCGGGAGGGGTGAGGGAAGTGGCAAGTTCTTC
>TRBD2|few|TRBV15|TRBJ2-3
CATSKGTSGTDTQYF
TGTGCCACCAGCAAAGGGACTAGCGGCACAGATACGCAGTATTTT
>TRBD2|few|TRBV7-9|TRBJ2-5
CATEAGGPETQYF
TGTGCCACAGAGGCGGGGGGGCCGGAGACCCAGTACTTC
>NA|few|TRBV9|TRBJ2-5
CASSVAGTRGETQYF
TGTGCCAGCAGCGTAGCGGGAACCAGAGGAGAGACCCAGTACTTC
>NA|NA|TRBV20-1|TRBJ1-1
CSATGVAAFF
TGCAGTGCTACAGGGGTGGCAGCTTTCTTT
>NA|NA|TRBV7-2|TRBJ2-5
CASSGSGARGETQYF
TGTGCCAGCAGCGGGTCCGGGGCGAGGGGGGAGACCCAGTACTTC
>TRBD2|few|TRBV7-2|TRBJ2-1
CASSFLAGGLNEQFF
TGTGCCAGCAGCTTTTTAGCGGGGGGGCTAAATGAGCAGTTCTTC
>TRBD1|few|TRBV4-3|TRBJ1-2
CASSRTGGDNYGYTF
TGCGCCAGCAGCCGGACAGGGGGCGATAACTATGGCTACACCTTC
>TRBD2|NA|TRBV9|TRBJ2-3
CASSPLAGGPGAPTQYF
TGTGCCAGCAGCCCTCTAGCGGGGGGGCCTGGGGCGCCTACGCAGTATTTT
>TRBD2|NA|TRBV18|TRBJ2-1
CASSPTSGGYNEQFF
TGTGCCAGCTCACCCACTAGCGGGGGATACAATGAGCAGTTCTTC
>TRBD2|NA|TRBV25-1|TRBJ2-7
CAGKRRGAYEQYF
TGTGCCGGAAAAAGACGGGGGGCCTACGAGCAGTACTTC
>NA|NA|TRBV30|TRBJ1-2
CAWSRQVNYGYTF
TGTGCCTGGAGCCGACAGGTCAACTATGGCTACACCTTC
>TRBD1|NA|TRBV11-2|TRBJ2-5
CASSIRTGYNQVETQYF
TGTGCCAGCAGCATACGGACAGGTTATAATCAGGTAGAGACCCAGTACTTC
>NA|few|TRBV4-3|TRBJ1-3
CASSQDTGSGNTIYF
TGCGCCAGCAGCCAAGATACGGGATCTGGAAACACCATATATTTT
>NA|NA|TRBV7-8|TRBJ2-3
CASTTSTDTQYF
TGTGCCAGCACTACTAGCACAGATACGCAGTATTTT
>TRBD1|NA|TRBV6-5|TRBJ1-1
CASSYSTGSTEAFF
TGTGCCAGCAGTTACTCGACAGGGAGCACTGAAGCTTTCTTT
>TRBD1|NA|TRBV11-2|TRBJ1-2
CASSWGTVNYGYTF
TGTGCCAGCAGCTGGGGGACAGTCAACTATGGCTACACCTTC
>TRBD1|NA|TRBV7-2|TRBJ1-2
CASSSDRAYGYTF
TGTGCCAGCAGCTCCGACAGGGCGTATGGCTACACCTTC
>NA|NA|TRBV7-9|TRBJ2-7
CASSLDGQSFYEQYF
TGTGCCAGCAGCTTAGACGGACAGAGTTTCTACGAGCAGTACTTC
>TRBD1|few|TRBV4-3|TRBJ1-1
CASSQAPGQGAWGTEAFF
TGCGCCAGCAGCCAAGCTCCGGGACAGGGGGCTTGGGGCACTGAAGCTTTCTTT
>TRBD2|NA|TRBV30|TRBJ2-2
CAWTGLGNGELFF
TGTGCCTGGACGGGACTAGGAAACGGGGAGCTGTTTTTT
>NA|NA|TRBV4-1|TRBJ1-2
CASSQGGNNYGYTF
TGCGCCAGCAGCCAAGGAGGGAACAACTATGGCTACACCTTC
>NA|NA|TRBV5-4|TRBJ2-3
CASSSGPISTDTQYF
TGTGCCAGCAGCTCAGGTCCCATAAGCACAGATACGCAGTATTTT
>TRBD1|few|TRBV5-1|TRBJ1-1
CASSPTTGGWAEAFF
TGCGCCAGCAGCCCAACTACAGGGGGATGGGCTGAAGCTTTCTTT
>TRBD2|NA|TRBV11-2|TRBJ2-7
CASSLSSSGALAYEQYF
TGTGCCAGCAGCTTAAGCTCTAGCGGGGCCCTTGCCTACGAGCAGTACTTC
>NA|many|TRBV23-1|TRBJ2-2
CASSQWRLNTGELFF
TGCGCCAGCAGTCAGTGGCGGCTGAACACCGGGGAGCTGTTTTTT